A selection of T cell receptor beta chains follows, all from one sample in a study of blood T cell repertoires in COVID-19. Here immunoSEQ multiplex PCR was the method, and the copy in TCRdb shows in-frame clones only, minus some. The sample shows some 100,000 clones, around four fifths of them seen only once. The sequencing sample was made of peripheral blood. The origin of the receptors is a man in his sixties or seventies with active or convalescent COVID-19. Both conserved end residues are part of each CDR3. D genes are given only for firm matches. Size is omitted from some rows. Given values are once, few, many or a class for expanded clones.

v_call,clone_size,d_call,j_call,cdr3_aa,cdr3_nt
TRBV10-3,few,.,TRBJ2-7,CAISEGAEQYF,TGTGCCATCAGTGAAGGAGCGGAGCAGTACTTC
TRBV24-1,medium-sized,.,TRBJ2-3,CATSLAGPPSTDTQYF,TGTGCCACCAGTCTCGCGGGGCCACCTAGCACAGATACGCAGTATTTT
TRBV4-3,.,TRBD2,TRBJ2-3,CASSQYPSGGAADTQYF,TGCGCCAGCAGCCAATATCCCAGCGGGGGGGCGGCAGATACGCAGTATTTT
TRBV6-5,.,TRBD1,TRBJ2-2,CASRRQGLTGELFF,TGTGCCAGCAGAAGACAGGGGCTCACCGGGGAGCTGTTTTTT
TRBV27,few,.,TRBJ2-7,CASTLSVSSSYEQYF,TGTGCCAGCACCCTGTCGGTCTCGAGCTCCTACGAGCAGTACTTC
TRBV4-3,.,.,TRBJ2-2,CASKGRTGELFF,TGCGCCAGCAAAGGGAGGACCGGGGAGCTGTTTTTT
TRBV4-1,.,.,TRBJ2-1,CASSQERQERPSYNEQFF,TGCGCCAGCAGCCAAGAAAGACAGGAGCGTCCCTCCTACAATGAGCAGTTCTTC
TRBV6-2/TRBV6-3,.,.,TRBJ2-2,CASSSRGAGAPTGELFF,TGTGCCAGCAGCTCCCGAGGGGCGGGGGCGCCCACCGGGGAGCTGTTTTTT
TRBV2,.,.,TRBJ1-1,CASSDYHMNTEAFF,TGTGCCAGCAGTGATTACCACATGAACACTGAAGCTTTCTTT
TRBV10-3,few,.,TRBJ2-1,CATNAAAGYNEQFF,TGTGCCACCAACGCGGCCGCGGGGTACAATGAGCAGTTCTTC
TRBV18,.,TRBD1,TRBJ1-1,CASSPIPGQTEAFF,TGTGCCAGCTCACCAATACCGGGACAGACTGAAGCTTTCTTT
TRBV9,.,.,TRBJ2-2,CASGQGALAGVTGELFF,TGTGCCAGCGGACAGGGGGCACTAGCGGGAGTAACCGGGGAGCTGTTTTTT
TRBV5-1,.,.,TRBJ2-3,CASRLGGSTDTQYF,TGCGCCAGCAGACTGGGCGGGAGCACAGATACGCAGTATTTT
TRBV19,.,.,TRBJ2-2,CASSIRGRFTGELFF,TGTGCCAGTAGTATAAGGGGTCGGTTCACCGGGGAGCTGTTTTTT
TRBV5-4,.,.,TRBJ1-2,CASSFVGKGYTF,TGTGCCAGCAGCTTTGTTGGTAAGGGGTACACCTTC
TRBV24-1,.,.,TRBJ2-5,CATSDPFELKETQYF,TGTGCCACCAGTGACCCGTTTGAGTTGAAAGAGACCCAGTACTTC
TRBV15,.,TRBD1,TRBJ1-2,CATSRDWRRQGADGYTF,TGTGCCACCAGCAGAGATTGGAGGAGACAGGGGGCAGATGGCTACACCTTC
TRBV3-1/TRBV3-2,.,.,TRBJ2-3,CASTQTGTDTQYF,TGTGCCAGCACCCAGACGGGAACGGATACGCAGTATTTT
TRBV6-5,.,.,TRBJ1-2,CASSYSETGVYGYTF,TGTGCCAGCAGTTACTCGGAGACAGGCGTCTATGGCTACACCTTC
TRBV9,.,.,TRBJ2-7,CASSVDPVSSYEQYF,TGTGCCAGCAGCGTAGATCCGGTGAGCTCCTACGAGCAGTACTTC
TRBV5-1,.,.,TRBJ1-1,CASSFGIMNTEAFF,TGCGCCAGCAGCTTCGGTATTATGAACACTGAAGCTTTCTTT
TRBV7-2,few,.,TRBJ1-1,CASSSDRLETEAFF,TGTGCCAGCAGCTCGGACAGATTGGAAACTGAAGCTTTCTTT
TRBV6-5,.,TRBD1,TRBJ2-7,CASSYSRQGYEQYF,TGTGCCAGCAGTTACTCGAGACAGGGCTACGAGCAGTACTTC
TRBV6-1,.,.,TRBJ1-6,CASSEGGDVYNSPLHF,TGTGCCAGCAGTGAGGGGGGGGACGTCTATAATTCACCCCTCCACTTT
TRBV4-3,.,.,TRBJ2-1,CASSQDPRVVTPHNEQFF,TGCGCCAGCAGCCAAGATCCCCGGGTAGTAACCCCCCACAATGAGCAGTTCTTC
TRBV5-1,once,.,TRBJ1-6,CASSRDTPGNSPLHF,TGCGCCAGCAGCCGGGACACCCCTGGTAATTCACCCCTCCACTTT
TRBV29-1,.,.,TRBJ1-1,CSVEDSVEAFF,TGCAGCGTTGAAGATTCGGTTGAAGCTTTCTTT
TRBV5-4,.,TRBD2,TRBJ2-7,CASQTSSGGYEQYF,TGTGCCAGCCAAACCTCTAGCGGGGGTTACGAGCAGTACTTC
TRBV6-5,.,TRBD2,TRBJ2-1,CASSRGGTSFDEQFF,TGTGCCAGCTCCCGCGGCGGGACTAGTTTCGATGAGCAGTTCTTC
TRBV6-5,.,.,TRBJ1-1,CASTRDTEAFF,TGTGCCAGCACCCGGGACACTGAAGCTTTCTTT
TRBV30,.,.,TRBJ1-3,CAWSVSSGNTIYF,TGTGCCTGGTCAGTTTCGTCTGGAAACACCATATATTTT
TRBV6-2/TRBV6-3,.,.,TRBJ1-5,CASSYARVGNQPQHF,TGTGCCAGCAGTTACGCCAGGGTTGGCAATCAGCCCCAGCATTTT
TRBV19,.,TRBD1,TRBJ2-5,CASSLPGQQETQYF,TGTGCCAGTAGTCTTCCGGGACAGCAAGAGACCCAGTACTTC
TRBV6-1,medium-sized,TRBD1,TRBJ1-2,CASSERDRFYGYTF,TGTGCCAGCAGTGAAAGGGACAGATTCTATGGCTACACCTTC
TRBV29-1,.,TRBD1,TRBJ2-1,CSVEGTANYNEQFF,TGCAGCGTTGAGGGGACAGCAAATTACAATGAGCAGTTCTTC
TRBV6-6,.,TRBD2,TRBJ2-3,CASSPWTSGASTDTQYF,TGTGCCAGCAGTCCTTGGACTAGCGGAGCTAGCACAGATACGCAGTATTTT
TRBV7-9,.,TRBD1,TRBJ2-2,CASSTSPRGRDTGELFF,TGTGCCAGCAGCACCAGTCCCAGGGGGCGGGACACCGGGGAGCTGTTTTTT
TRBV24-1,.,TRBD1,TRBJ2-2,CATSLQGADTGELFF,TGTGCCACCAGTTTACAGGGGGCGGACACCGGGGAGCTGTTTTTT
TRBV19,once,.,TRBJ1-3,CASSMYPVRSAGNTIYF,TGTGCCAGTAGTATGTACCCGGTTCGCTCGGCTGGAAACACCATATATTTT
TRBV6-5,.,TRBD1,TRBJ2-3,CASSPDRGANTQYF,TGTGCCAGCAGTCCCGACAGGGGTGCAAATACGCAGTATTTT
TRBV7-9,.,TRBD1,TRBJ1-4,CASSLEGQGRGEKLFF,TGTGCCAGCAGCTTAGAGGGACAGGGCCGCGGTGAAAAACTGTTTTTT
TRBV28,once,.,TRBJ2-3,CASSPRRADTQYF,TGTGCCAGCAGCCCCCGGAGGGCGGATACGCAGTATTTT
TRBV9,.,.,TRBJ1-1,CASSSSTGTRGKDTEAFF,TGTGCCAGCAGCTCTAGTACCGGGACCCGGGGGAAAGACACTGAAGCTTTCTTT
TRBV7-6,.,TRBD2,TRBJ2-3,CASSLWASGSDTQYF,TGTGCCAGCAGCTTATGGGCTAGCGGGAGTGATACGCAGTATTTT
TRBV5-5,.,TRBD1,TRBJ1-5,CASSPSPTGNQPQHF,TGTGCCAGCAGCCCCTCCCCGACAGGGAATCAGCCCCAGCATTTT
TRBV18,.,.,TRBJ1-2,CASSPSRGGLDYGYTF,TGTGCCAGCTCACCCTCGAGGGGGGGGCTGGACTATGGCTACACCTTC
TRBV5-4,.,TRBD2,TRBJ2-7,CASGIAGRGRLQYF,TGTGCCAGCGGGATAGCGGGGCGTGGTAGGCTTCAGTACTTC
TRBV7-2,.,.,TRBJ1-2,CASSPRGQAFYGYTF,TGTGCCAGCAGCCCCCGGGGTCAGGCATTCTATGGCTACACCTTC
TRBV7-9,.,TRBD1,TRBJ2-2,CASSLSTGVEELFF,TGTGCCAGCAGCCTCTCAACAGGGGTGGAGGAGCTGTTTTTT
TRBV7-2,.,.,TRBJ1-1,CASSLAGPQRNTEAFF,TGTGCCAGCAGCTTAGCCGGTCCCCAAAGGAACACTGAAGCTTTCTTT
TRBV9,.,.,TRBJ2-2,CASSVADYTGELFF,TGTGCCAGCAGCGTAGCAGACTACACCGGGGAGCTGTTTTTT
TRBV25-1,.,.,TRBJ2-1,CASSERGNEQFF,TGTGCCAGCAGTGAAAGAGGTAATGAGCAGTTCTTC
TRBV5-6,.,TRBD1,TRBJ2-7,CASSLGQGTEQYF,TGTGCCAGCAGCCTCGGACAGGGGACCGAGCAGTACTTC
TRBV9,.,.,TRBJ1-3,CASSEWSGTPGNTIYF,TGTGCCAGCAGCGAGTGGTCGGGGACTCCGGGAAACACCATATATTTT
TRBV3-1/TRBV3-2,once,TRBD1,TRBJ1-2,CASSHRSGQGAGYTF,TGTGCCAGCAGCCACCGAAGTGGGCAGGGGGCTGGCTACACCTTC
TRBV15,.,.,TRBJ2-1,CATSTRDGSYNEQFF,TGTGCCACCAGCACCCGGGACGGGAGTTACAATGAGCAGTTCTTC
TRBV5-4,.,TRBD1,TRBJ1-1,CASNQHSDPRGTEAFF,TGTGCCAGCAACCAACACTCTGACCCCAGGGGGACTGAAGCTTTCTTT
TRBV7-9,.,.,TRBJ1-5,CASSLAGGDQPQHF,TGTGCCAGCAGCTTAGCAGGGGGAGATCAGCCCCAGCATTTT
TRBV11-2,.,TRBD1,TRBJ2-7,CASSLRGWDSAHEQYF,TGTGCCAGCAGCTTAAGGGGTTGGGACAGTGCCCACGAGCAGTACTTC